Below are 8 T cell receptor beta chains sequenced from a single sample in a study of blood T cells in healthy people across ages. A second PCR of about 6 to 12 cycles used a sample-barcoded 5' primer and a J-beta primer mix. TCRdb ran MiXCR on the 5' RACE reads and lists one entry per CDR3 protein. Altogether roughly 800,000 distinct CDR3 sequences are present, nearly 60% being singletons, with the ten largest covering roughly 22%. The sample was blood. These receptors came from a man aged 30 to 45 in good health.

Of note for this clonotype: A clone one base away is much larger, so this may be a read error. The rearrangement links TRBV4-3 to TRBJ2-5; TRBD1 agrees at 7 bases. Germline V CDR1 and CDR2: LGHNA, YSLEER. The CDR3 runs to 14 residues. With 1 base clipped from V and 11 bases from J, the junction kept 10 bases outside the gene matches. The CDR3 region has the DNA TGCGCCAGCAGCCAAGGACAGGGAAACTACGGGCAGTACTTC. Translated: CASSQGQGNYGQYF.

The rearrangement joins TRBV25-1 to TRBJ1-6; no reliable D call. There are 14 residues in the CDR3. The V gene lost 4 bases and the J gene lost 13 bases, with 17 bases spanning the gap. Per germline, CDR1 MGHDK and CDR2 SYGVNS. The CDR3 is CASSARTSGGPLHF. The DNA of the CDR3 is TGTGCCAGCAGTGCTCGGACTTCGGGAGGCCCCCTCCACTTT.

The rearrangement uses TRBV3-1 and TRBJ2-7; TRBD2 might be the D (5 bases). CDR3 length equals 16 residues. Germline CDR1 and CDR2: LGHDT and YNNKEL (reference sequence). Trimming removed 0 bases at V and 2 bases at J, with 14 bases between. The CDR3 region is CASSQDLQRRTYEQYF. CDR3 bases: TGTGCCAGCAGCCAAGATCTTCAGCGGAGGACCTACGAGCAGTACTTC.

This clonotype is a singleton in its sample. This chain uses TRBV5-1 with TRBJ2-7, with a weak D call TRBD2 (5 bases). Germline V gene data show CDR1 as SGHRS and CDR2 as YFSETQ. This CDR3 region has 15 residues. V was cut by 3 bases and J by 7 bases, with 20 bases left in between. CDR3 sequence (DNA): TGCGCCAGCAGCTCCACGGCACTAGGTGGATGGGAGCAGTACTTC. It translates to CASSSTALGGWEQYF.

The CDR3 region is CASSLFPLPLTYNEQYF. CDR3 nucleotide sequence: TGTGCCAGCAGCCTTTTCCCCCTACCCTTGACGTACAATGAGCAGTACTTC. The rearrangement uses TRBV14 and TRBJ2-5, with D uncertain. Germline CDR1 and CDR2: SGHDN and FVKESK. Trimming removed 4 bases at V and 11 bases at J, with 29 bases between. The CDR3 extends over 17 amino acids.

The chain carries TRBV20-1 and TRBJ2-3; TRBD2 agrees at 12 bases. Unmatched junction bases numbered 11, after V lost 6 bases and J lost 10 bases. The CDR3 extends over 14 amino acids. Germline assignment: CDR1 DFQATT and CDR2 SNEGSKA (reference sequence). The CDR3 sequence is CSARSETSGSPQYF. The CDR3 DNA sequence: TGCAGTGCCCGGTCGGAGACTAGCGGGAGTCCGCAGTATTTT.

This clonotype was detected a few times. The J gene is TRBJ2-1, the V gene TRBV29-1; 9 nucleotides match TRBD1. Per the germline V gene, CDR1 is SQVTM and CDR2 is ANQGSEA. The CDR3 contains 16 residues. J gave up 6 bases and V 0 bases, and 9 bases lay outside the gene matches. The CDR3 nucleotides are TGCAGCGTTGAAGATCCCAGGACAGGGGTGGTCAATGAGCAGTTCTTC. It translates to CSVEDPRTGVVNEQFF.

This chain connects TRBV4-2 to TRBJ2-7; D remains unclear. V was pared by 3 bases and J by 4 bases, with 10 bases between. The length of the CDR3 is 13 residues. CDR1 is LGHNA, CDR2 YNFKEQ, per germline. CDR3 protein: CASSHRPEYEQYF. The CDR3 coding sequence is TGTGCCAGCAGCCACAGACCTGAATACGAGCAGTACTTC.